Below are 9 T cell receptor beta chains sequenced from a single sample in a study of cytomegalovirus exposure and HLA in healthy donors. Primers for the PCR totalled 60 Vbeta and 13 Jbeta. Libraries were prepared by immunoSEQ multiplex PCR; TCRdb keeps only in-frame clonotypes and omits some of them. The repertoire holds roughly 230,000 clones, roughly 81% seen once, with about 0.25% in the top ten. The sample was PBMCs. These receptors came from a girl aged 2 to 10 in good health and CMV-seronegative.

This clone was counted between two and nine times. This chain links TRBV2 with TRBJ1-2; 7 bases line up with TRBD1. V shed 10 bases, J shed 3 bases, and the junction held 11 bases outside the gene matches. In germline, CDR1 is SNHLY, CDR2 FYNNEI. The CDR3 contains 14 residues. In DNA, the CDR3 is TGTGCCAACCGGGGACAGAAGAGGGACTATGGCTACACCTTC. It codes for CANRGQKRDYGYTF.

The J gene is TRBJ1-2, the V gene TRBV5-6; TRBD1 aligns across 7 bases. V gave up 2 bases and J gave up 4 bases; unmatched junction bases: 11. The germline V gene has CDR1 SGHDT and CDR2 YYEEEE. This CDR3 spans 16 amino acids. The CDR3 spells CASSFISTGLFYGYTF. The CDR3 nucleotides read TGTGCCAGCAGCTTCATTTCGACAGGGTTGTTCTATGGCTACACCTTC.

This chain uses TRBV28 with TRBJ1-6, with 9 bases lining up with TRBD1. V lost 5 bases, J lost 5 bases, and 4 bases stayed unmatched. This CDR3 has 15 amino acids. Per germline, CDR1 MDHEN and CDR2 SYDVKM. The CDR3 DNA sequence: TGTGCCAGCAGTAGGACAGGGGTAGATAATTCACCCCTCCACTTT. It encodes CASSRTGVDNSPLHF. Full variable domain (rest looked up from reference TRBV28 and TRBJ1-6): DVKVTQSSRYLVKRTGEKVFLECVQDMDHENMFWYRQDPGLGLRLIYFSYDVKMKEKGDIPEGYSVSREKKERFSLILESASTNQTSMYLCASSRTGVDNSPLHFGNGTRLTVT.

This clone was seen once. This chain connects TRBV6-5 to TRBJ2-7, with TRBD1 identical over 10 bases. The CDR3 is made up of 16 amino acids. V dropped 2 bases and J dropped 0; count of bases not matched to a gene: 4. Germline CDR1 and CDR2: MNHEY and SVGAGI. The CDR3 sequence: CASSYQGTGASYEQYF. The CDR3 nucleotides are TGTGCCAGCAGTTACCAGGGGACAGGGGCCTCCTACGAGCAGTACTTC.

The V gene is TRBV7-9, the J gene TRBJ1-2; D remains ambiguous. Trimming pared 3 bases from V and 6 bases from J, leaving 20 bases between. There are 16 residues in the CDR3. Germline V gene sequence: CDR1 SEHNR, CDR2 FQNEAQ (reference sequence). Here the CDR3 DNA reads TGTGCCAGCAGCTTTCCGCGCTACCAGGATCTGCATGGCTACACCTTC. Protein: CASSFPRYQDLHGYTF.

This chain connects TRBV11-2 to TRBJ1-2; TRBD1 matches at 8 bases. The CDR3 contains 14 residues. Germline values: CDR1 SGHAT, CDR2 FQNNGV. The trim removed 7 bases at V and 6 bases at J, leaving 10 bases unmatched. The CDR3 sequence is CASTPWTGIDGYTF. The CDR3 coding sequence is TGTGCCAGCACCCCGTGGACAGGGATTGATGGCTACACCTTC.

The table lists this clone with a few counts. The chain combines TRBV5-4 with TRBJ2-7, with TRBD2 matching 7 bases. V shed 3 bases and J 0 bases; nucleotides not matched to a gene: 9. Per the germline V gene, CDR1 is SGHNT and CDR2 is YYREEE (reference sequence). This CDR3 spans 16 amino acids. CDR3 loop: CASSSITSAGSYEQYF. CDR3 DNA: TGTGCCAGCAGCTCGATAACTAGCGCCGGCTCCTACGAGCAGTACTTC.

This chain links TRBV5-1 with TRBJ2-3; TRBD2 matches at 12 bases. V lost 0 bases and J lost 8; bases outside the gene matches: 10. This CDR3 has 17 residues. Germline-derived CDR1 and CDR2 are SGHRS and YFSETQ. The CDR3 coding sequence is TGCGCCAGCAGCTTGGAGAAGACTAGCGGGAGTTCAGGTACGCAGTATTTT. Amino acid sequence: CASSLEKTSGSSGTQYF.

This clone was detected once. Other DNA sequences in this specimen translate into the identical CDR3. CDR3 region: CASSLGGQNTGELFF. CDR3 nucleotide sequence: TGCGCCAGCAGCTTGGGGGGACAGAACACCGGGGAGCTGTTTTTT. The V call is TRBV5-1, the J call TRBJ2-2, with TRBD1 as a possible D gene (6 bases). With 0 bases removed from V and 1 base from J, the gap between germline ends came to 7 bases. From germline, CDR1 is SGHRS and CDR2 YFSETQ. The CDR3 totals 15 residues.